This record concerns one TCR beta chain sequence. TCRdb keeps only in-frame clones here, not all; method: immunoSEQ multiplex PCR. The table records under 200,000 clones, more than 70% of them present only once. This sample is drawn from a study of blood T cell repertoires in COVID-19. The CDR3 runs 14 residues. Germline V gene data show CDR1 as KGHSH and CDR2 as LQKENI. V lost 0 bases, J lost 1 base, and 7 bases lay in between. Sequenced sample: PBMCs or T cells enriched from blood (not recorded which). The sequence derives from a woman between 18 and 30 years old who had recovered from COVID-19. V and J are TRBV18 and TRBJ2-7; D ambiguous. The CDR3 is CASSPPSKSYEQYF. As DNA, the CDR3 is TGTGCCAGCTCACCACCTAGCAAATCCTACGAGCAGTACTTC.